This T cell receptor beta chain was sequenced during a study of neurological immune-mediated disorders. The CDR3 runs to 13 residues. Germline V CDR1 and CDR2: SGHTA, FQGNSA. V lost 1 base to trimming and J lost 3 bases, with 5 bases between them. This clonotype was recorded at least ten times. The antigen is unknown. The cDNA was synthesized by means of template-switch 5'RACE, which was carried out with 10-nucleotide random UMIs. MiXCR, run by TCRdb on the 5' RACE reads, gives a single entry per CDR3 protein. Of 45,000 to 50,000 distinct CDR3 sequences in the sample, approximately 3% were seen once. Study-level results: Grouping of repertoires by phylogeny put those of 18 of 34 multiple sclerosis patients into a single related-CDR3 cluster, a possible signature. No sharing of CDR3 amino acid sequences was observed among expanded clones across subjects, suggesting private repertoires in all groups.

The receptor comes from a woman aged 45-59 years with multiple sclerosis. The chain has TRBV7-2 and TRBJ2-3; D gene uncertain. The sequencing input was PBMCs. The CDR3 sequence is CASSLERTDTQYF. In DNA form, the CDR3 reads TGTGCCAGCAGCTTAGAAAGGACAGATACGCAGTATTTT.